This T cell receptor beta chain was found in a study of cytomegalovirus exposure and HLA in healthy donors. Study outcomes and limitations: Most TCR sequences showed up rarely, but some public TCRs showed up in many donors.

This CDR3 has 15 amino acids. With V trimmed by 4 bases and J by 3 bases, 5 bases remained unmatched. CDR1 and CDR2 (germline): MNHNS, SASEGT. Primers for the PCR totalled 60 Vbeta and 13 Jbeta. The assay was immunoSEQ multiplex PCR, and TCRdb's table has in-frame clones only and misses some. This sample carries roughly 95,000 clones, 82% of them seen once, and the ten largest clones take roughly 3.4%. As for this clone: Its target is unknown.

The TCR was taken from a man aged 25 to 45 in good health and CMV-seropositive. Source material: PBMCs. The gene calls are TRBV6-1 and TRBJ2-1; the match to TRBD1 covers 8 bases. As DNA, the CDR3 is TGTGCCAGCAGTGTCGCGGACAGGGACTACAATGAGCAGTTCTTC. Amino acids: CASSVADRDYNEQFF.